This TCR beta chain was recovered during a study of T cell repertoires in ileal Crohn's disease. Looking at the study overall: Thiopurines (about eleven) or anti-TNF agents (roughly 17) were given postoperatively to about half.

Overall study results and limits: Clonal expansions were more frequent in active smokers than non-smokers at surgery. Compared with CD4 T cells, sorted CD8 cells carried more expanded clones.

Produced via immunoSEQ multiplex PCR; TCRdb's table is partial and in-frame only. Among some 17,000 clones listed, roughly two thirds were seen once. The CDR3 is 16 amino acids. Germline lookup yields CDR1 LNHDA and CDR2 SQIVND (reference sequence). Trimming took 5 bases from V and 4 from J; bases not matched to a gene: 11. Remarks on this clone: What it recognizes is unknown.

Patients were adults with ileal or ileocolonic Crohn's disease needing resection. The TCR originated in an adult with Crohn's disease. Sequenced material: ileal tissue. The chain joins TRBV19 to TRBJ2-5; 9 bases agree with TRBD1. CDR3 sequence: CASSPMFLTGGETQYF. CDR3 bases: TGTGCCAGTAGTCCCATGTTCTTGACAGGGGGAGAGACCCAGTACTTC.